This T cell receptor (beta chain) came from a study of blood T cell repertoires in COVID-19. Across the whole study: T cells, B-cell-depleted T cells, or PBMCs provided the cDNA or gDNA that served as material.

The V gene lost 7 bases and the J gene lost 6 bases, with 15 bases spanning the gap. The germline CDR1 and CDR2 sequences are MNHEY and SVGAGI. The CDR3 consists of 13 residues. The method was immunoSEQ multiplex PCR; TCRdb's version includes in-frame clones alone and lacks a portion of them. The profile shows around 220,000 clones, approximately 80% of them singletons. This clone has only a few counts. This TCR was sampled from a woman of 80 years or more with COVID-19, enrolled during active disease. The sample taken for sequencing was peripheral blood. The chain joins TRBV6-5 to TRBJ1-2; perhaps TRBD1 as D (6 bases). The CDR3 here is CASTIRDTDGYTF. The CDR3 nucleotides read TGTGCCAGCACCATCCGGGACACTGATGGCTACACCTTC.